This T cell receptor beta chain is drawn from a study of blood T cell repertoires in COVID-19. Trimming stripped 1 base from V and 2 bases from J, with 8 bases between. The CDR3 contains 14 residues. Germline CDR1 is SGHRS and CDR2 is YFSETQ. In the original processing: Nucleated cell number was recorded as an estimate derived from reference gene primer amplification. The assay was immunoSEQ multiplex PCR, and TCRdb's table has in-frame clones only and misses some. V, J and clone size are those of that table, while D and trimming were read from the DNA. The sample shows roughly 500,000 clones, 89% of them seen only once.

The chain combines TRBV5-1 with TRBJ2-3; D remains unclear. Sample: peripheral blood. This clonotype originated in a man aged 18 to 30 with COVID-19, enrolled during active disease. This chain's CDR3 is CASSLPTSTDTQYF. CDR3 nucleotide sequence: TGCGCCAGCAGCTTGCCTACCTCCACAGATACGCAGTATTTT.